Presented here are 5 T cell receptor beta chains from one specimen sequenced in a study of cytomegalovirus exposure and HLA in healthy donors. 13 Jbeta primers and 60 Vbeta primers were used for the PCR. Data came from immunoSEQ multiplex PCR; TCRdb stores just in-frame clones and leaves some out. The data contain about 200,000 clones, around four fifths of them singletons. The sample comprised PBMCs. These receptors were taken from a woman between 45 and 60 years old in good health and CMV-seropositive.

This clone was seen once. The rearrangement joins TRBV6-6 to TRBJ2-1; 7 positions match TRBD2. This CDR3 is built from 16 residues. CDR1 and CDR2 from the germline V gene are MNHNY and SVGAGI (reference sequence). The V and J ends lost 0 bases and 5 bases, in that order; junction bases with no gene match: 7. DNA for the CDR3: TGTGCCAGCAGTTACTCGTGGGCTAGCGGAAACAATGAGCAGTTCTTC. Amino acid sequence: CASSYSWASGNNEQFF.

The chain links TRBV7-2 to TRBJ1-6; tentative D call: TRBD1 (5 bases). The CDR3 runs to 13 residues. Germline values: CDR1 SGHTA, CDR2 FQGNSA. V lost 5 bases and J 8 bases, leaving 10 bases between the germline ends. CDR3: CASSRGGDSPLHF. CDR3 nucleotide sequence: TGTGCCAGCAGCCGCGGGGGGGATTCACCCCTCCACTTT.

J is TRBJ1-2 and V is TRBV15, with D hard to call. V lost 0 bases to trimming and J lost 4 bases, with 6 bases between them. The CDR3 sequence is 13 residues long. The V gene's germline CDR1 is LNHNV and CDR2 YYDKDF (reference sequence). In DNA form, the CDR3 reads TGTGCCACCAGCAGAGAGAGTGGCTATGGCTACACCTTC. It is translated as CATSRESGYGYTF.

The chain recombines TRBV29-1 with TRBJ1-1; a weak D match, TRBD1 (5 bases). The CDR3 has 14 amino acids. V lost 6 bases to trimming and J lost 1 base, with 15 bases between them. Germline V gives CDR1 SQVTM, CDR2 ANQGSEA. CDR3 residues: CSVAQGLGNTEAFF. In DNA form, the CDR3 reads TGCAGCGTCGCCCAGGGTCTCGGGAACACTGAAGCTTTCTTT.

As concerns this clone: This specimen includes other DNA sequences encoding the same CDR3. The J gene is TRBJ2-3, the V gene TRBV18; 10 nucleotides agree with TRBD1. CDR1 and CDR2 from the germline V gene are KGHSH and LQKENI. This CDR3 contains 15 residues. V was pared by 3 bases and J by 1 base, with 1 base of the junction left unmatched. The CDR3 spells CASSPGTGGTDTQYF. CDR3 coding DNA: TGTGCCAGCTCACCCGGGACAGGGGGCACAGATACGCAGTATTTT.